Listed here are 13 T cell receptor beta chains from one sample, sequenced in a study of tumor-infiltrating lymphocytes in primary liver carcinoma. Co-extraction of both nucleic acids (RNA and DNA) used about 19-33 mg of unsorted bulk tissue. The investigators made TCR beta cDNA from roughly 0.55 ug total RNA, using a constant-region primer. ARM-PCR was slightly modified, and three nested multiplex PCR rounds with it gave rise to the TCR beta libraries. TRBV1-TRBV30 forward primers and a C-beta reverse primer were used in the first two PCR rounds, which each ran for approximately 9 cycles. In TCRdb, the multiplex PCR reads were re-called with MiXCR into one record per CDR3 protein. Here the sample spans 90,000 to 150,000 distinct CDR3 sequences, 55% to 70% being singletons. The specimen was tumor-adjacent normal liver tissue. Every receptor here comes from a woman aged 60-70 years with primary liver carcinoma and hepatitis B virus infection.

The table lists this clonotype with many counts. This chain uses TRBV5-1 with TRBJ2-7, with TRBD2 identical over 12 bases. Germline V gene lookup returns CDR1 SGHRS and CDR2 YFSETQ. The CDR3 totals 16 residues. Germline trimming cut 2 bases from V and 9 bases from J; bases unmatched to any gene: 12. In DNA form, the CDR3 reads TGCGCCAGCAGCTTACCTCGACTAGCGGGAGACGAAAGGCAGTACTTC. It codes for CASSLPRLAGDERQYF.

Notes on this clonotype: Given the absence of the conserved phenylalanine or tryptophan at the CDR3 end, a read error is likely. This chain connects TRBV29-1 to TRBJ1-2, with 11 bases that match TRBD1. Germline V gene data show CDR1 as SQVTM and CDR2 as ANQGSEA. The CDR3 spans 13 residues. V lost 5 bases to trimming and J lost 8 bases; unmatched junction nucleotides: 7. The CDR3: CSVRTGGSEGYTS. Written as DNA, the CDR3 is TGCAGCGTTAGGACAGGGGGCTCTGAGGGCTACACCTCC.

The sample holds many counts of this clonotype. This chain links TRBV6-5 with TRBJ2-1; 15 bases match TRBD2. The CDR3 length is 21 residues. Germline CDR1 reads MNHEY; CDR2 reads SVGAGI. V lost 5 bases, J lost 2 bases, and 16 bases stayed unmatched. The CDR3 loop is CASSMGPGLAGGPTPYNEQFF. DNA of the CDR3: TGTGCCAGCAGTATGGGACCAGGACTAGCGGGAGGGCCGACGCCCTACAATGAGCAGTTCTTC.

This clonotype was observed once. A much larger clone sits a single nucleotide away, making a read error possible. The genes are TRBV28 and TRBJ2-3; maybe TRBD2 (6 bases). This CDR3 is built from 16 residues. Looked up from germline, CDR1 is MDHEN and CDR2 is SYDVKM. The CDR3 DNA reads as TGTGTCAGCACCGAAGGGAGACTAGGCATGGGAGATACGCAGTATTTT. Translated: CVSTEGRLGMGDTQYF.

This clonotype was detected once. An end of the junction does not agree with germline; a read error may underlie this. The V call is TRBV11-2, the J call TRBJ2-1; no clear D gene. The CDR3 has 17 amino acids. Per germline, CDR1 SGHAT and CDR2 FQNNGV. The CDR3 nucleotides are TGTGCCAGCAGCTTTACCCCACTGAGGAGCTCTTACAATGGGCAGTCCTTC. This translates into CASSFTPLRSSYNGQSF.

This clonotype was recorded a few times. This sequence joins TRBV5-1 and TRBJ2-5; 8 nucleotides match TRBD1. The trim removed 3 bases at V and 2 bases at J, leaving 6 bases unmatched. Germline loops: CDR1 SGHRS, CDR2 YFSETQ. CDR3 size: 15 residues. CDR3 nucleotide sequence: TGCGCCAGCAGCTCAAGACAGGGGAGTCAAGAGACCCAGTACTTC. Translation: CASSSRQGSQETQYF.

Details on this clonotype: Its ends do not fully match the called genes, so a read error is possible. The chain has TRBV11-2 and TRBJ2-3, with D tentatively TRBD2 (6 bases). From germline, CDR1 is SGHAT and CDR2 FQNNGV. The CDR3 covers 12 residues. CDR3 in amino acids: CASSPGEDTQYF. The DNA of the CDR3 is TGTGCCAGCAGCCCCGGGGAGGATACGCAATATTTT.

This clonotype was observed a handful of times. V is TRBV29-1 and J is TRBJ2-3; 8 nucleotides agree with TRBD2. Looked up from germline, CDR1 is SQVTM and CDR2 is ANQGSEA. The CDR3 is made up of 16 amino acids. V dropped 6 bases and J dropped 8; count of bases not matched to a gene: 19. The CDR3 coding sequence is TGCAGCGTCCACGGATCCGCTGCGGGAGGTGACGGTACGCAGTATTTT. Translated: CSVHGSAAGGDGTQYF.

This clonotype was observed many times. A junction end diverges from the germline sequence, so it may reflect a read error. The rearrangement links TRBV28 to TRBJ2-7, with 8 positions matching TRBD2. Germline V lookup: CDR1 MDHEN, CDR2 SYDVKM. This CDR3 comprises 12 residues. The CDR3 sequence: CASSRLGRAMDF. In nucleotides, the CDR3 is TGTGCCAGCTCCCGGCTCGGGAGGGCCATGGACTTC.

This chain links TRBV12-5 with TRBJ2-5; no definite D call. V lost 5 bases and J lost 5, with 18 bases in between. The germline gives CDR1 LGHNT, CDR2 FRNRAP. This CDR3 comprises 15 residues. CDR3: CASGTPDGPEETQYF. The CDR3 nucleotides are TGTGCTAGTGGTACCCCGGACGGCCCGGAGGAGACCCAGTACTTC.

This clonotype was recorded only once. A much larger clone sits a single nucleotide away, making a read error possible. This chain joins TRBV5-4 and TRBJ1-2; D is ambiguous. Germline assignment: CDR1 SGHNT and CDR2 YYREEE (reference sequence). CDR3 size: 12 residues. The V end lost 0 bases, the J end lost 8 bases, and 8 bases lay between the germline ends. The CDR3 region is CASSLVDGGYTF. The CDR3 region has the DNA TGTGCCAGCAGCTTGGTCGACGGGGGCTACACCTTC.

As to this clonotype: The germline gene is not matched at one end of the junction; a read error may be the cause. The gene calls are TRBV30 and TRBJ2-3; D unclear. The CDR3 is made up of 12 amino acids. CDR1 and CDR2 from the germline V gene are GTSNPN and SVGIG (reference sequence). As DNA, the CDR3 is TGTACCTGGAGTCGGAATACAGATACGCAGTATTTT. This gives the protein CTWSRNTDTQYF.

V usage is TRBV13 and J usage is TRBJ1-1, with D perhaps TRBD1 (5 bases). Germline CDR1 is PRHDT and CDR2 is FYEKMQ (reference sequence). This CDR3 has 13 residues. V dropped 2 bases and J dropped 7 bases, with 11 bases sitting between them. CDR3 residues: CASSLRGSGEAFF. DNA for the CDR3: TGTGCCAGCAGCTTACGGGGGAGTGGTGAAGCTTTCTTT.